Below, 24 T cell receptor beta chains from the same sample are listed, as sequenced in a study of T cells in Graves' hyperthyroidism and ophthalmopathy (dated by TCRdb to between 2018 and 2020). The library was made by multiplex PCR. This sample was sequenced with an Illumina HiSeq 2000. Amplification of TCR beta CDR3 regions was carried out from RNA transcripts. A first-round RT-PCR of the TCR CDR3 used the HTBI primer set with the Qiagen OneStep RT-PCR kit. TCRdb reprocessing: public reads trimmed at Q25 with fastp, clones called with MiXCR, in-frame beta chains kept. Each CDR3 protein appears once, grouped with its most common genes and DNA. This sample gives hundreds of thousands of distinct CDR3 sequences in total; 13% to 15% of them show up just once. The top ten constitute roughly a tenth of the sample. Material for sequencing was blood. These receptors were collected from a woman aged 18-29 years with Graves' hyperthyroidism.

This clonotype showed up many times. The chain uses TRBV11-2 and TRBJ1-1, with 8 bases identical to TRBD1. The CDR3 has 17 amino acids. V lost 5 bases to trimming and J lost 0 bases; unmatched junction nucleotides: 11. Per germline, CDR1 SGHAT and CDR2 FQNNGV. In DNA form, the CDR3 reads TGTGCCAGCAGCACCGGGACAGGCTTCTCGATGAACACTGAAGCTTTCTTT. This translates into CASSTGTGFSMNTEAFF.

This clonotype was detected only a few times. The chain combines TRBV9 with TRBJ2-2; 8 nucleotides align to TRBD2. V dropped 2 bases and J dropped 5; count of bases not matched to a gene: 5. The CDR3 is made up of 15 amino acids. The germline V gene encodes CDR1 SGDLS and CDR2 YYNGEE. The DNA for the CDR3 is TGTGCCAGCAGCGTCTTAGCGGGAAGAACCGGGGAGCTGTTTTTT. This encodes CASSVLAGRTGELFF.

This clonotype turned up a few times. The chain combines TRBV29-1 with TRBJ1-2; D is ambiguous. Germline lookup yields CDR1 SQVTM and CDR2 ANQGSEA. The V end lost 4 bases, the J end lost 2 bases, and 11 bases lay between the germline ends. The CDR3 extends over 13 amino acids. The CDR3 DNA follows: TGCAGCGTTGGTCACGGAGTAAACTATGGCTACACCTTC. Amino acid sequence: CSVGHGVNYGYTF.

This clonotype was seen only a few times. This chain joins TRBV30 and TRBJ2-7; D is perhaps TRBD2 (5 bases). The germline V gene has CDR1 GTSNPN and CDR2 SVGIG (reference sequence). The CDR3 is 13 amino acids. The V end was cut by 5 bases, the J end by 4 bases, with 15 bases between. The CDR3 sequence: CAWASGSGYEQYF. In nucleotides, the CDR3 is TGTGCCTGGGCTTCGGGGTCTGGGTACGAGCAGTACTTC.

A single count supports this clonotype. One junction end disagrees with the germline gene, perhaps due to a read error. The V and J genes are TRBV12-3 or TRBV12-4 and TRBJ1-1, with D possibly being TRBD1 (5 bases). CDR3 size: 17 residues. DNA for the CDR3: TGTCCCAGCAGTCCCCGGCAGGGTAGAAGACTGAACACTGAAGCTTTCTTT. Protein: CPSSPRQGRRLNTEAFF.

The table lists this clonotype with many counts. The CDR3 DNA follows: TGTGCCAGCAGTTTGGGCAGCCTGGTTTTGAACACCGGGGAGCTGTTTTTT. It codes for CASSLGSLVLNTGELFF. The V call is TRBV28, the J call TRBJ2-2, with no clear D. V lost 3 bases and J 1 base, leaving 15 bases between the germline ends. The CDR3 covers 17 residues. The V gene's germline CDR1 is MDHEN and CDR2 SYDVKM.

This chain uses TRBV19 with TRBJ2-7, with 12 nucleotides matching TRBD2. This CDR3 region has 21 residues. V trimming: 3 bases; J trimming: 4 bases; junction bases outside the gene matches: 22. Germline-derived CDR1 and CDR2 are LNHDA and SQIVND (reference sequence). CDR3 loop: CASSIPVARTSGTFLRYEQYF. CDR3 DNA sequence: TGTGCCAGTAGTATCCCTGTCGCCAGGACTAGCGGGACCTTTTTAAGGTACGAGCAGTACTTC.

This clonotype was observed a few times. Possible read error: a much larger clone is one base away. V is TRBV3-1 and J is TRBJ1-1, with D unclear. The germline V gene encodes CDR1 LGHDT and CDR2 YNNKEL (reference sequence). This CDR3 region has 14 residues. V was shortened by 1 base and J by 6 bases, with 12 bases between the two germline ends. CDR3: CASSQVGISAEAFF. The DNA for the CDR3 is TGTGCCAGCAGCCAAGTAGGGATATCGGCTGAAGCTTTCTTT.

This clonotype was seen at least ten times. The CDR3 region has the DNA TGTGCCAGCAGCTCTCACCTAGGGGGCGCTTCCTACGAGCAGTACTTC. Residues: CASSSHLGGASYEQYF. The chain joins TRBV7-2 to TRBJ2-7; 7 bases fit TRBD1. V lost 4 bases to trimming and J lost 1 base; unmatched junction nucleotides: 10. This CDR3 has 16 amino acids. Germline CDR1 reads SGHTA; CDR2 reads FQGNSA. The whole variable domain, filled in from reference TRBV7-2 and TRBJ2-7, reads GAGVSQSPSNKVTEKGKDVELRCDPISGHTALYWYRQSLGQGLEFLIYFQGNSAPDKSGLPSDRFSAERTGGSVSTLTIQRTQQEDSAVYLCASSSHLGGASYEQYFGPGTRLTVT.

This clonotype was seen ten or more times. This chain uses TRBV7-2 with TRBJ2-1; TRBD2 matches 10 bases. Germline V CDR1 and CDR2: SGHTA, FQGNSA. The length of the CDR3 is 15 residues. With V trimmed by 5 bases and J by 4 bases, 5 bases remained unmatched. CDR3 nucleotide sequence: TGTGCCAGCAGCCCTGCTAGCGGGGGATACAATGAGCAGTTCTTC. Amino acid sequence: CASSPASGGYNEQFF.

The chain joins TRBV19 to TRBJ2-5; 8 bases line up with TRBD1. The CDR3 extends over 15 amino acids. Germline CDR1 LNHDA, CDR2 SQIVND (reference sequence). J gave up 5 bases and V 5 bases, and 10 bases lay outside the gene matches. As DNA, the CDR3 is TGTGCCAGTAGTTTCGGACAGGGAGAGTTGGAGACCCAGTACTTC. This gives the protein CASSFGQGELETQYF.

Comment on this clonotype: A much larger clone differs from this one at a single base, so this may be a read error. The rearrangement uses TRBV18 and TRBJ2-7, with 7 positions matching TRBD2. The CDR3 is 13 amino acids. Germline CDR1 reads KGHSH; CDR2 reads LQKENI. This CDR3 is CASSPREGYKQYF. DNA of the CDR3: TGTGCCAGCTCACCACGGGAGGGCTACAAGCAGTACTTC.

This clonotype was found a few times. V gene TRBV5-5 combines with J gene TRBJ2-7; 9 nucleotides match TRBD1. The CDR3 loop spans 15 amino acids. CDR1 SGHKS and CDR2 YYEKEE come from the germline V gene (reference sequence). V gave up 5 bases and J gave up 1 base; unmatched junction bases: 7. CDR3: CASRSGQGGSYEQYF. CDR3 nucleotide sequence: TGTGCCAGCAGGTCGGGACAGGGAGGGTCCTACGAGCAGTACTTC.

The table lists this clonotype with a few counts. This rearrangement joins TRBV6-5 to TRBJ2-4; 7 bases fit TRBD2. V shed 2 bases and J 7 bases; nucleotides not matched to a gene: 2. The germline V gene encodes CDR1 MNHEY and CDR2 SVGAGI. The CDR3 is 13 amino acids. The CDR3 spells CASSYREGNIQYF. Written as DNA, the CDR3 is TGTGCCAGCAGTTACAGGGAGGGGAACATTCAGTACTTC.

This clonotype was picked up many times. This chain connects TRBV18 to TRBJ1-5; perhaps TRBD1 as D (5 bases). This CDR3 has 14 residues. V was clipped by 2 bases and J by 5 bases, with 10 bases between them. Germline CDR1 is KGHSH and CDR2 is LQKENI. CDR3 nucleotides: TGTGCCAGCTCACCAGTTCTGGGGGATCAGCCCCAGCATTTT. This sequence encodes CASSPVLGDQPQHF.

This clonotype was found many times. The CDR3 here is CASSPGPIYGYTF. CDR3 coding DNA: TGTGCCAGCTCACCAGGGCCCATCTATGGCTACACCTTC. This chain uses TRBV18 with TRBJ1-2; D call uncertain. Between the trimmed V and J ends, which lost 2 bases and 4 bases, there was a span of 8 bases. This CDR3 has 13 amino acids. Germline-derived CDR1 and CDR2 are KGHSH and LQKENI.

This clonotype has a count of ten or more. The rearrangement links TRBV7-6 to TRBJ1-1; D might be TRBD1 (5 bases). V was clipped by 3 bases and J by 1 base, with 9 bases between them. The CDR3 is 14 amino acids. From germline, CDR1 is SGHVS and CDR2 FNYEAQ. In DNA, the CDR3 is TGTGCCAGCAGCTTGGGGCAGACGAACACTGAAGCTTTCTTT. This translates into CASSLGQTNTEAFF.

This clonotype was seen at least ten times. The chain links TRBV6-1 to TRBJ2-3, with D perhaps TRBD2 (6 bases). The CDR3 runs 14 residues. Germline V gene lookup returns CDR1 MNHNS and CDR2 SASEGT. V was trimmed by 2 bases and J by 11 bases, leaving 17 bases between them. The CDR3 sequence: CASSELGGLGGQYF. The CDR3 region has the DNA TGTGCCAGCAGTGAATTGGGAGGACTTGGCGGGCAGTATTTT.

For the CDR3, the DNA is TGTGCCAGCAGAGAAGGCCCGGACAGGGAAGTCTACGAGCAGTACTTC. Its translation: CASREGPDREVYEQYF. The J gene is TRBJ2-7, the V gene TRBV6-2 or TRBV6-3, with TRBD1 identical over 8 bases. This CDR3 is built from 16 residues. Trimming took 6 bases from V and 3 from J; bases not matched to a gene: 13. Germline V gene sequence: CDR1 MNHEY, CDR2 SVGEGT.

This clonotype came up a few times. CDR3 region: CASSPQRGPRYSAGTQYF. The CDR3 region has the DNA TGTGCCAGCAGCCCCCAAAGGGGACCAAGGTATTCCGCCGGTACGCAGTATTTT. The rearrangement links TRBV11-2 to TRBJ2-3; D assignment may be TRBD1 or TRBD2 (5 bases each). The CDR3 has 18 residues. V lost 5 bases, J lost 8 bases, and 29 bases lay in between. The germline gives CDR1 SGHAT, CDR2 FQNNGV.

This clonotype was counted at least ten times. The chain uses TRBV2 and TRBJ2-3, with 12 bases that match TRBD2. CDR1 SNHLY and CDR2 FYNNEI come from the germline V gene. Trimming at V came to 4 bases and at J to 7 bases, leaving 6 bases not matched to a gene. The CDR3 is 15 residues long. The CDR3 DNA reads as TGTGCCAGCAGTGTCCTAGCGGGAGGGCCGAATACGCAGTATTTT. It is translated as CASSVLAGGPNTQYF.

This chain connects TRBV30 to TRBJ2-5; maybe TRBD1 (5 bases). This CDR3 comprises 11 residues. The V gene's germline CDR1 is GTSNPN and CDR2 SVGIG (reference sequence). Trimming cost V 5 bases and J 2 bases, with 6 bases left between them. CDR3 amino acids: CAWGAQETQYF. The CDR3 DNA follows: TGTGCCTGGGGGGCTCAAGAGACCCAGTACTTC.

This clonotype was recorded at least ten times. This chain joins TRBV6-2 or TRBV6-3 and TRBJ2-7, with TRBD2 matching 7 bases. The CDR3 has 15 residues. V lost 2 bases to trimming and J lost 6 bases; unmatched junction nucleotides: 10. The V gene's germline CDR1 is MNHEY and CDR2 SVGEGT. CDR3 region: CASSYASGLRREQYF. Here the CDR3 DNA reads TGTGCCAGCAGTTACGCCTCGGGACTACGGCGCGAGCAGTACTTC.

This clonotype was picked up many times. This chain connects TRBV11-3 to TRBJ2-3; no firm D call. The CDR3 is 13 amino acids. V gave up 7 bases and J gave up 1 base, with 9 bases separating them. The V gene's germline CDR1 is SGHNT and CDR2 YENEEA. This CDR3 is CASTSSRTDTQYF. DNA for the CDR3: TGTGCCAGCACCAGCAGCCGCACAGATACGCAGTATTTT. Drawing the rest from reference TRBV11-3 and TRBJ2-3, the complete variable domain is EAGVVQSPRYKIIEKKQPVAFWCNPISGHNTLYWYLQNLGQGPELLIRYENEEAVDDSQLPKDRFSAERLKGVDSTLKIQPAELGDSAVYLCASTSSRTDTQYFGPGTRLTVL.